The 17 T cell receptor beta chains below were found in one sample sequenced in a study of spatial heterogeneity in lung cancer. TCRdb analysed the 5' RACE reads with MiXCR anew, one entry per CDR3 protein. The table has approximately 70,000 distinct CDR3 sequences, 8% to 9% seen once; the top ten hold approximately 1.8%. Sample time point: blood at routine non-recurrence follow-up after resection. The specimen comprised PBMCs, sampled at follow-up. These receptors were obtained from a female donor with early-stage non-small cell lung cancer.

This clonotype was detected ten times or more. V is TRBV6-2 or TRBV6-3 and J is TRBJ1-4, with TRBD1 matching over 7 bases. The germline V gene encodes CDR1 MNHEY and CDR2 SVGEGT. The J segment lost 5 bases and the V segment lost 4 bases, leaving 10 bases of the junction unmatched. The CDR3 contains 16 residues. In nucleotides, the CDR3 is TGTGCCAGCAGTTCCCCGGACAGGCTCCAGAATGAAAAACTGTTTTTT. Translated, it gives CASSSPDRLQNEKLFF.

The rearrangement uses TRBV6-5 and TRBJ1-2; 10 bases align to TRBD1. The V and J ends lost 0 bases and 8 bases, in that order; junction bases with no gene match: 6. Germline CDR1 MNHEY, CDR2 SVGAGI. This CDR3 has 15 residues. The CDR3 DNA sequence: TGTGCCAGCAGTTACTCGGGGAGGACAGGGGGAGGCTACACCTTC. Translated: CASSYSGRTGGGYTF.

This clonotype was seen a handful of times. The chain combines TRBV28 with TRBJ2-3; no firm D call. V lost 3 bases and J lost 2, with 18 bases in between. Germline V gene sequence: CDR1 MDHEN, CDR2 SYDVKM. This CDR3 region has 17 residues. The CDR3 sequence is CASSLPPSGGITDTQYF. As DNA, the CDR3 is TGTGCCAGCAGTTTGCCCCCCTCGGGCGGAATCACAGATACGCAGTATTTT.

The sample holds many counts of this clonotype. This chain uses TRBV5-5 with TRBJ2-1, with D possibly matching TRBD1 (6 bases). This CDR3 spans 15 amino acids. The germline V and J ends were trimmed by 4 bases and 4 bases, with 15 bases remaining between them. Germline V gene data show CDR1 as SGHKS and CDR2 as YYEKEE (reference sequence). The CDR3 coding sequence is TGTGCCAGCAGCGCACCCGGGACAACGTACAATGAGCAGTTCTTC. Its translation: CASSAPGTTYNEQFF.

This clonotype was seen at least ten times. The rearrangement joins TRBV19 to TRBJ2-1; 8 bases match TRBD2. The CDR3 length is 15 residues. Trimming cost V 4 bases and J 8 bases; bases outside gene matches: 10. Germline assignment: CDR1 LNHDA and CDR2 SQIVND (reference sequence). The CDR3 nucleotides are TGTGCCAGTAGTACAAAAGCGGGAGTGGGGTATGAGCAGTTCTTC. The encoded protein is CASSTKAGVGYEQFF.

This clonotype has ten or more counts. The chain carries TRBV30 and TRBJ1-2; D gene uncertain. The germline CDR1 and CDR2 sequences are GTSNPN and SVGIG (reference sequence). CDR3 length equals 14 residues. Trimming pared 0 bases from V and 4 bases from J, leaving 12 bases between. CDR3 region: CAWSVSGRSYGYTF. In nucleotides, the CDR3 is TGTGCCTGGAGTGTAAGTGGACGGAGCTATGGCTACACCTTC.

The chain couples TRBV7-3 to TRBJ2-1, with D perhaps TRBD2 (5 bases). The V gene lost 1 base and the J gene lost 9 bases, with 7 bases spanning the gap. This CDR3 is 12 amino acids long. In germline, CDR1 is SGHTA, CDR2 FQGTGA. CDR3 nucleotides: TGTGCCAGCAGCTTAATCGAGGGTGAGCAGTTCTTC. Translation: CASSLIEGEQFF.

The chain carries TRBV5-1 and TRBJ2-1, with D perhaps matching TRBD2 (5 bases). The CDR3 is made up of 16 amino acids. The V end lost 0 bases, the J end lost 0 bases, and 10 bases lay between the germline ends. Germline assignment: CDR1 SGHRS and CDR2 YFSETQ. The CDR3 nucleotides are TGCGCCAGCAGCTTGGCTCCGGGGAGCTCCTACAATGAGCAGTTCTTC. Amino acids: CASSLAPGSSYNEQFF.

The rearrangement links TRBV12-3 or TRBV12-4 to TRBJ2-1; D is perhaps TRBD2 (6 bases). V lost 6 bases, J lost 2 bases, and 14 bases lay in between. CDR3 length: 15 amino acids. The CDR3: CASRPRDSPYNEQFF. CDR3 nucleotides: TGTGCCAGCAGGCCTCGGGACTCCCCCTACAATGAGCAGTTCTTC.

This clonotype was counted ten times or more. This sequence joins TRBV6-5 and TRBJ1-1; D is possibly TRBD1 (5 bases). Looked up from germline, CDR1 is MNHEY and CDR2 is SVGAGI. Trimming removed 0 bases from V and 7 bases from J, with 9 bases in between. The CDR3 runs 13 residues. The CDR3 protein is CASSYSEGVEAFF. In DNA form, the CDR3 reads TGTGCCAGCAGTTACTCGGAAGGGGTTGAAGCTTTCTTT.

This clonotype showed up just a few times. A much larger clone differs by one base, so this may be a read error. V usage is TRBV12-3 or TRBV12-4 and J usage is TRBJ1-6; tentative D call: TRBD1 (5 bases). This CDR3 is 14 amino acids long. The germline V and J ends were trimmed by 4 bases and 8 bases, with 12 bases remaining between them. CDR3 sequence (DNA): TGTGCCAGCAGTTCGTTCAGGGTCGATTCACCCCTCCACTTT. Its protein product is CASSSFRVDSPLHF.

This clonotype was found many times. This sequence joins TRBV6-4 and TRBJ2-2, with unresolved D. The V end lost 2 bases, the J end lost 3 bases, and 4 bases lay between the germline ends. The CDR3 spans 13 residues. Germline-derived CDR1 and CDR2 are MRHNA and SNTAGT. CDR3 sequence: CASSDRDTGELFF. The CDR3, as DNA: TGTGCCAGCAGTGACAGGGACACCGGGGAGCTGTTTTTT.

The rearrangement links TRBV20-1 to TRBJ2-7, with 9 bases lining up with TRBD2. The ends lost 3 bases at V and 1 base at J; junction bases unmatched: 4. The CDR3 sequence is 14 residues long. The germline V gene encodes CDR1 DFQATT and CDR2 SNEGSKA (reference sequence). CDR3 nucleotides: TGCAGTGCTAGTGTCGGACTAGCGTCCTACGAGCAGTACTTC. This gives the protein CSASVGLASYEQYF.

In this sample, this clonotype turned up a few times. The chain uses TRBV5-1 and TRBJ1-5; D ambiguous. CDR3 size: 13 residues. Germline CDR1 is SGHRS and CDR2 is YFSETQ. The V end was cut by 5 bases, the J end by 8 bases, with 14 bases between. The CDR3 loop reads CASRVGGGEPQHF. CDR3 nucleotides: TGCGCCAGCAGAGTCGGAGGAGGTGAGCCCCAGCATTTT.

This clonotype was recorded at least ten times. The rearrangement joins TRBV28 to TRBJ1-5; no definite D call. The V gene's germline CDR1 is MDHEN and CDR2 SYDVKM. V lost 3 bases and J lost 6, with 18 bases in between. CDR3 size: 16 residues. The CDR3 here is CASSLGSRVEGQPQHF. The CDR3 DNA reads as TGTGCCAGCAGTTTGGGGTCTCGGGTCGAGGGTCAGCCCCAGCATTTT.

This chain uses TRBV4-1 with TRBJ1-5; D unclear. The CDR3 extends over 15 amino acids. V was pared by 0 bases and J by 7 bases, with 13 bases between. CDR1 and CDR2 (germline): MGHRA, YSYEKL. Here the CDR3 DNA reads TGCGCCAGCAGCCAAGAGATGCGTCCACGACAGCCCCAGCATTTT. It yields the protein CASSQEMRPRQPQHF.

Details on this clonotype: A much larger clone differs by one base, so this may be a read error. J is TRBJ2-2 and V is TRBV27; 7 bases map to TRBD1. Germline V gives CDR1 MNHEY, CDR2 SMNVEV (reference sequence). This CDR3 comprises 14 residues. The CDR3 is CVSHRDSGTGELFF. CDR3 DNA: TGTGTCAGCCACCGGGACAGCGGTACCGGGGAGCTGTTTTTT.